This T cell receptor (beta chain) was found in a study of blood T cell repertoires in COVID-19. Study in general: Collection of acute and convalescent COVID-19 samples took place in the United States, Italy and Spain. From T cells, B-cell-depleted T cells, or PBMCs came the material, which was cDNA or gDNA.

V was shortened by 5 bases and J by 8 bases, with 19 bases between the two germline ends. The CDR3 contains 15 residues. Germline CDR1 reads SGHTA; CDR2 reads FQGTGA. Per the original methods: The assay estimated nucleated cells by amplifying reference gene primers. The assay was immunoSEQ multiplex PCR, and TCRdb's table has in-frame clones only and misses some. D and trimming come from the DNA, and the V and J calls and clone size come from that table. The data show approximately 260,000 clones, approximately 89% seen once. During active infection, Seattle patients enrolled and were then monitored through disease.

The V gene is TRBV7-3, the J gene TRBJ2-1; the D gene is possibly TRBD2 (6 bases). This TCR came from a woman in her sixties or seventies with COVID-19, enrolled during active disease. Sequencing was performed on peripheral blood. The CDR3 DNA is TGTGCCAGCAGCCTCACCCGGGGCCCGGGAGATGAGCAGTTCTTC. Translation: CASSLTRGPGDEQFF.